These 5 T cell receptor beta chains originate from one sample sequenced in a study of T cell repertoires in cytomegalovirus infection. TCRdb called the reads again in MiXCR, with one record for every CDR3 protein. The repertoire holds roughly 180,000 distinct CDR3 sequences, with 20% to 25% as singletons. Their recognized antigens are unknown. Here the sequenced sample was CD8+ T cells from cultured PBMCs, taken from culture after CMV antigen stimulation. These receptors were obtained from a human donor in good health (CMV status not recorded). Some clones in this sample may be carry-over from other donors' samples.

This clonotype was seen only a few times. This sequence joins TRBV19 and TRBJ1-2, with 8 bases identical to TRBD1. Unmatched junction bases numbered 9, after V lost 4 bases and J lost 2 bases. CDR3 length equals 16 residues. Germline CDR1 and CDR2: LNHDA and SQIVND (reference sequence). The chain's CDR3 is CASSTPDRGINYGYTF. The CDR3 DNA reads TGTGCCAGTAGTACCCCCGACAGGGGAATCAACTATGGCTACACCTTC.

This clonotype was counted only a few times. The CDR3 DNA reads TGTGCCAGCAGTTACTCGGAAGGGACGGTGAGCGGAGAGACCCAGTACTTC. The encoded protein is CASSYSEGTVSGETQYF. J is TRBJ2-5 and V is TRBV6-5; D may correspond to TRBD1 or TRBD2 (5 bases each). Germline V gene sequence: CDR1 MNHEY, CDR2 SVGAGI. This CDR3 has 17 residues. Deletions cut 0 bases from V and 4 bases from J, with 18 bases between.

This clonotype was detected only a few times. The chain employs TRBV12-5 and TRBJ1-2, with 7 bases fitting TRBD1. The junction had 18 bases not matched to a gene; V was cut back by 6 bases and J by 8 bases. CDR3 size: 16 residues. The germline CDR1 and CDR2 sequences are LGHNT and FRNRAP. The CDR3, as DNA: TGTGCTAGTGGCCCGAAGTTGAGGGGGCGTTGTAAGGGCTACACCTTC. It is translated as CASGPKLRGRCKGYTF.

The chain links TRBV20-1 to TRBJ2-7, with D possibly being TRBD2 (5 bases). Trimming removed 2 bases from V and 0 bases from J, with 14 bases in between. The CDR3 is 15 residues long. The germline V gene has CDR1 DFQATT and CDR2 SNEGSKA (reference sequence). The CDR3 DNA reads as TGCAGTGCTAGATCCCGTTCGGGAATCTCCTACGAGCAGTACTTC. Protein: CSARSRSGISYEQYF.

Only a few counts were recorded for this clonotype. This chain uses TRBV13 with TRBJ2-1; 10 nucleotides match TRBD2. CDR1 is PRHDT and CDR2 is FYEKMQ in the germline V gene (reference sequence). The CDR3 length is 18 residues. Losses at the gene ends were 5 bases for V and 2 bases for J; bases not matched to a gene: 12. CDR3 region: CASSPAFEAGGAYNEQFF. The CDR3 nucleotides read TGTGCCAGCAGCCCCGCTTTCGAAGCGGGGGGGGCCTACAATGAGCAGTTCTTC.